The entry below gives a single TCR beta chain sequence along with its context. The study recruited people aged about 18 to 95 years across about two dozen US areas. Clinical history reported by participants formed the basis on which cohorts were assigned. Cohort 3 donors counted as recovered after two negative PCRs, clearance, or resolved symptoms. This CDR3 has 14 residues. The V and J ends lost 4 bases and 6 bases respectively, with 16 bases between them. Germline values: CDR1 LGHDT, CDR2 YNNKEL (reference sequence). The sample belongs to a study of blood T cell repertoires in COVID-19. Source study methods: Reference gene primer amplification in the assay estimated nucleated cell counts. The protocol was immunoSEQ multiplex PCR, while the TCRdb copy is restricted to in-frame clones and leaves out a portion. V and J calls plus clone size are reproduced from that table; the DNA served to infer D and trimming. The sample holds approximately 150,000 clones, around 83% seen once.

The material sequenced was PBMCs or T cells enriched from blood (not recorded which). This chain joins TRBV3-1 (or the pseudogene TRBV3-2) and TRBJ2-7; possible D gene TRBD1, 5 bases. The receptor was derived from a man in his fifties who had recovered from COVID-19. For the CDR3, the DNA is TGTGCCAGCAGCCGATTGCAAGCAGGGTCCGAGCAGTACTTC. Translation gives CASSRLQAGSEQYF.